These 5 T cell receptor beta chains originate from one sample sequenced in a study of blood T cell repertoires in COVID-19. Sequencing was performed with immunoSEQ multiplex PCR; in TCRdb, only in-frame clones are kept and a portion is missing. The table lists nearly 30,000 clones, 70% to 90% of them singletons. Material: peripheral blood. The receptors stem from a human donor in a cohort sampled during active COVID-19.

V is TRBV28 and J is TRBJ1-2, with D tentatively TRBD1 (6 bases). V was cut by 2 bases and J by 4 bases, with 14 bases left in between. CDR1 and CDR2 (germline): MDHEN, SYDVKM. The CDR3 spans 15 residues. The CDR3 sequence: CASSLLVGGGYGYTF. The CDR3 coding sequence is TGTGCCAGCAGTTTACTTGTAGGGGGTGGCTATGGCTACACCTTC.

The gene calls are TRBV5-5 and TRBJ2-5, with TRBD1 matching over 7 bases. The V gene's germline CDR1 is SGHKS and CDR2 YYEKEE (reference sequence). The CDR3 is 14 amino acids. J gave up 5 bases and V 0 bases, and 4 bases lay outside the gene matches. The CDR3 nucleotides are TGTGCCAGCAGCTTGGGAGGGGGCGTGGAGACCCAGTACTTC. Translating gives CASSLGGGVETQYF. The entire variable domain, with the rest obtained from reference TRBV5-5 and TRBJ2-5, is as follows: DAGVTQSPTHLIKTRGQQVTLRCSPISGHKSVSWYQQVLGQGPQFIFQYYEKEERGRGNFPDRFSARQFPNYSSELNVNALLLGDSALYLCASSLGGGVETQYFGPGTRLLVL.

The chain carries TRBV18 and TRBJ2-7, with TRBD1 as a possible D gene (8 bases). Germline V gene data show CDR1 as KGHSH and CDR2 as LQKENI. The CDR3 is 15 amino acids. The ends were cut back, 2 bases at V and 2 bases at J, with 13 bases in the middle. In nucleotides, the CDR3 is TGTGCCAGCTCACCAACAGGGGGGGTGACCTACGAGCAGTACTTC. Translating gives CASSPTGGVTYEQYF.

The chain joins TRBV4-3 to TRBJ1-4; 8 bases are shared with TRBD1. V shed 3 bases and J 4 bases; nucleotides not matched to a gene: 7. Germline CDR1 and CDR2: LGHNA and YSLEER. The CDR3 is made up of 16 amino acids. CDR3 residues: CASSQDSRGLNEKLFF. CDR3 DNA: TGCGCCAGCAGCCAGGATTCCAGGGGGCTTAATGAAAAACTGTTTTTT.

This clone came up once. The rearrangement links TRBV29-1 to TRBJ1-2; TRBD1 matches at 9 bases. V shed 6 bases, J shed 4 bases, and the junction held 9 bases outside the gene matches. CDR3 length: 14 residues. Germline V gene sequence: CDR1 SQVTM, CDR2 ANQGSEA. The CDR3 DNA is TGCAGCGTAGCTGCTACGGACAGGGGCTATGGCTACACCTTC. Translating it yields CSVAATDRGYGYTF. Full variable domain (remainder filled in from reference TRBV29-1 and TRBJ1-2): SAVISQKPSRDICQRGTSLTIQCQVDSQVTMMFWYRQQPGQSLTLIATANQGSEATYESGFVIDKFPISRPNLTFSTLTVSNMSPEDSSIYLCSVAATDRGYGYTFGSGTRLTVV.